The present entry profiles one TCR beta chain with its context. This entry belongs to a study of T-cell reconstitution after alpha-beta-depleted transplantation in children. Unique molecular identifiers were used in preparing the TCRbeta library. Via MiXCR, TCRdb re-called the PCR reads, giving one row per CDR3 protein. The table records about a million distinct CDR3 sequences, 25% to 35% of them present only once. The V segment lost 6 bases and the J segment 2 bases; nucleotides outside the gene matches: 8. The CDR3 has 15 amino acids. The sample consisted of PBMCs, mostly from graft donor cells, taken 360 days after TCRalphabeta/CD19-depleted stem cell transplant. The TCR comes from a boy in the first two years of life who had a stem cell transplant for SCID, so the T cells may come from the graft donor. The chain is built from TRBV12-3 or TRBV12-4 and TRBJ2-3, with 7 bases matching TRBD1. The CDR3 coding sequence is TGTGCCAGCAGCCCTGGGACAGCCTTCACAGATACGCAGTATTTT. Amino acids: CASSPGTAFTDTQYF.